The 30 T cell receptor beta chains listed next were all sequenced from one sample in a study of blood T cells in healthy people across ages. Together with a sample-barcoded 5' primer, a J-beta primer mix was included in a second PCR lasting about 7 to 11 cycles. TCRdb independently ran MiXCR on the 5' RACE reads; one entry per CDR3 protein. This sample has roughly 1,500,000 distinct CDR3 sequences, with about 35% found just once. Sequencing was carried out using blood. Receptor source: a woman in her 30s in good health.

This rearrangement joins TRBV29-1 to TRBJ2-7; D possibly corresponds to TRBD2 (5 bases). Deletions cut 2 bases from V and 6 bases from J, with 5 bases between. The CDR3 has 10 residues. Germline V gene data show CDR1 as SQVTM and CDR2 as ANQGSEA. The chain's CDR3 is CSVESGEQYF. CDR3 nucleotide sequence: TGCAGCGTTGAAAGCGGCGAGCAGTACTTC.

This clonotype came up many times. The V call is TRBV20-1, the J call TRBJ2-1, with 11 bases identical to TRBD2. After removal of 6 bases from V and 10 bases from J, the junction contained 14 bases not matched to a gene. The CDR3 has 15 amino acids. The germline gives CDR1 DFQATT, CDR2 SNEGSKA (reference sequence). The CDR3 DNA sequence: TGCAGTGCCCCTAGCTTTCTAGCGGGAGGAGAGGAGCAGTTCTTC. It encodes CSAPSFLAGGEEQFF.

This clonotype has more than one count but fewer than ten. The chain joins TRBV9 to TRBJ2-7, with D perhaps assigned TRBD1 or TRBD2 (6 bases each). This CDR3 is 16 amino acids long. CDR1 is SGDLS and CDR2 is YYNGEE in the germline V gene. Trimming stripped 3 bases from V and 0 bases from J, with 16 bases between. As DNA, the CDR3 is TGTGCCAGCAGCGCGGGGGCGGCGCTAAGCTCCTACGAGCAGTACTTC. It yields the protein CASSAGAALSSYEQYF. Combining the CDR3 with reference TRBV9 and TRBJ2-7 gives the whole variable domain DSGVTQTPKHLITATGQRVTLRCSPRSGDLSVYWYQQSLDQGLQFLIQYYNGEERAKGNILERFSAQQFPDLHSELNLSSLELGDSALYFCASSAGAALSSYEQYFGPGTRLTVT.

This clonotype has a handful of counts. This rearrangement joins TRBV7-2 to TRBJ2-4, with D possibly being TRBD1 or TRBD2 (7 bases each). The CDR3 consists of 14 residues. The germline V gene encodes CDR1 SGHTA and CDR2 FQGNSA. Trimming took 1 base from V and 9 from J, leaving 13 bases between them. CDR3 residues: CASSLGQGGSIQYF. DNA for the CDR3: TGTGCCAGCAGCTTAGGACAGGGCGGGAGCATTCAGTACTTC.

This clonotype was detected only a few times. The CDR3 sequence: CASSLRTSGRMSEQFF. In DNA, the CDR3 is TGTGCCAGCAGTTTAAGGACTAGCGGGAGGATGAGTGAGCAGTTCTTC. The chain has TRBV28 and TRBJ2-1; 14 bases match TRBD2. This CDR3 has 16 amino acids. The V gene end was trimmed by 2 bases and the J gene end by 9 bases; junction bases not matched to a gene: 6. CDR1 is MDHEN and CDR2 is SYDVKM in the germline V gene.

This clonotype came up a few times. A read error may be the cause here, since a much bigger clone is one base away. The rearrangement uses TRBV12-3 or TRBV12-4 and TRBJ2-7; D may be TRBD1 (5 bases). V lost 6 bases and J 0 bases, leaving 6 bases between the germline ends. The CDR3 consists of 12 residues. CDR3 protein: CASRDISYEQYF. CDR3 bases: TGTGCCAGCAGGGACATCTCCTACGAGCAGTACTTC.

The chain is built from TRBV24-1 and TRBJ2-7, with D possibly called TRBD1 or TRBD2 (5 bases each). CDR1 is KGHDR, CDR2 SFDVKD, per germline. The CDR3 loop spans 21 amino acids. Trimming stripped 3 bases from V and 10 bases from J, with 39 bases between. Here the CDR3 reads CATSDPPREGLLERLQWAQYF. The DNA of the CDR3 is TGTGCCACCAGTGATCCGCCCCGAGAGGGGCTACTAGAGAGACTCCAGTGGGCACAGTACTTC.

The chain has TRBV4-1 and TRBJ2-1; 8 bases align to TRBD1. CDR1 is MGHRA and CDR2 is YSYEKL in the germline V gene. Trimming cost V 4 bases and J 4 bases; bases outside gene matches: 9. CDR3 length: 16 residues. The CDR3 nucleotides are TGCGCCAGCAGCCCGGATCCGGGACAGGTTTACAATGAGCAGTTCTTC. Amino acids: CASSPDPGQVYNEQFF.

The chain couples TRBV10-3 to TRBJ1-1; no firm D call. Per the germline V gene, CDR1 is ENHRY and CDR2 is SYGVKD. Trimming shortened V by 8 bases and J by 5 bases, and 9 bases separated the two germline ends. The CDR3 totals 11 residues. In nucleotides, the CDR3 is TGTGCCATCGCCGAAGGGACTGAAGCTTTCTTT. Protein sequence: CAIAEGTEAFF.

This chain connects TRBV7-8 to TRBJ2-3; either TRBD1 or TRBD2 may supply D (5 bases each). Looked up from germline, CDR1 is SGHVS and CDR2 is FQNEAQ. The CDR3 is made up of 14 amino acids. Deletions cut 4 bases from V and 4 bases from J, with 12 bases between. The CDR3 region has the DNA TGTGCCAGCAGCTGTCGGGAAGGGGCAGATACGCAGTATTTT. It yields the protein CASSCREGADTQYF.

This clonotype was recorded a few times. The chain links TRBV29-1 to TRBJ1-4; D is uncertain. This CDR3 is 16 amino acids long. Trimming left V 3 bases short and J 7 bases short, with 21 bases between. CDR1 SQVTM and CDR2 ANQGSEA come from the germline V gene. The CDR3 region has the DNA TGCAGCGTTGAGAGATGGGGTGGAACGGAGCGTGAAAAACTGTTTTTT. This translates into CSVERWGGTEREKLFF.

The V and J genes are TRBV20-1 and TRBJ1-2; TRBD1 might be the D (5 bases). The CDR3 has 14 residues. The germline V and J ends were trimmed by 5 bases and 3 bases, with 16 bases remaining between them. The germline V gene encodes CDR1 DFQATT and CDR2 SNEGSKA (reference sequence). The CDR3: CSALRRDPDYGYTF. In DNA form, the CDR3 reads TGCAGTGCTCTCAGACGGGACCCAGACTATGGCTACACCTTC.

This chain connects TRBV4-2 to TRBJ1-1; D is ambiguous. This CDR3 spans 13 amino acids. Germline CDR1 LGHNA, CDR2 YNFKEQ. Trimming removed 7 bases from V and 6 bases from J, with 15 bases in between. CDR3 protein: CASNRPQESEAFF. In nucleotides, the CDR3 is TGTGCCAGCAACCGCCCCCAGGAATCTGAAGCTTTCTTT.

CDR3 bases: TGCAGCGCGGCGGATCCTAACTATGGCTACACCTTC. This gives the protein CSAADPNYGYTF. This chain uses TRBV29-1 with TRBJ1-2, with D hard to call. CDR1 and CDR2 (germline): SQVTM, ANQGSEA. The CDR3 extends over 12 amino acids. The V and J ends lost 7 bases and 0 bases respectively, with 9 bases between them.

This clonotype was detected only a few times. The gene calls are TRBV20-1 and TRBJ1-5, with 7 positions matching TRBD1. Germline values: CDR1 DFQATT, CDR2 SNEGSKA (reference sequence). This CDR3 is built from 16 residues. V shed 0 bases and J 5 bases; nucleotides not matched to a gene: 10. CDR3 amino acids: CSARDSEQGSDQPQHF. The CDR3 nucleotides read TGCAGTGCTAGAGATTCCGAACAGGGGTCTGATCAGCCCCAGCATTTT.

The chain couples TRBV11-1 to TRBJ2-7; D might be TRBD2 (5 bases). Germline V gene data show CDR1 as SGHAT and CDR2 as FQDESV (reference sequence). The CDR3 contains 15 residues. V was cut by 6 bases and J by 7 bases, with 22 bases left in between. The DNA for the CDR3 is TGTGCCAGCAGTCGGCCCAGCGGTGCGACCGGTGAGCAGTACTTC. Encoded protein: CASSRPSGATGEQYF. Full variable domain (rest looked up from reference TRBV11-1 and TRBJ2-7): EAEVAQSPRYKITEKSQAVAFWCDPISGHATLYWYRQILGQGPELLVQFQDESVVDDSQLPKDRFSAERLKGVDSTLKIQPAELGDSAMYLCASSRPSGATGEQYFGPGTRLTVT.

This clonotype appeared a few times. One end of the junction is discordant with germline, which a read error may explain. This chain joins TRBV6-6 and TRBJ2-3; a possible D gene is TRBD2 (6 bases). The CDR3 consists of 14 residues. Looked up from germline, CDR1 is MNHNY and CDR2 is SVGAGI (reference sequence). The CDR3 region is CASNYSDGGDTQYF. The CDR3, as DNA: TGTGCCAGCAATTACTCAGACGGGGGTGATACGCAGTATTTT.

The chain recombines TRBV2 with TRBJ1-1; no definite D call. The CDR3 totals 15 residues. V was shortened by 4 bases and J by 1 base, with 13 bases between the two germline ends. CDR1 and CDR2 (germline): SNHLY, FYNNEI. CDR3 bases: TGTGCCAGCAGTGGAGGTCACAGCAAGAACACTGAAGCTTTCTTT. Encoded protein: CASSGGHSKNTEAFF.

V is TRBV9 and J is TRBJ2-2; tentative D call: TRBD1 (5 bases). V was trimmed by 4 bases and J by 0 bases, leaving 13 bases between them. The CDR3 loop spans 16 amino acids. Germline V CDR1 and CDR2: SGDLS, YYNGEE. The CDR3 spells CASSIRTQPNTGELFF. CDR3 DNA sequence: TGTGCCAGCAGCATCCGGACACAACCGAACACCGGGGAGCTGTTTTTT.

The V call is TRBV7-2, the J call TRBJ2-5, with D possibly called TRBD1 or TRBD2 (6 bases each). Trimming took off 3 bases at V and 2 bases at J, with 16 bases between the two ends. This CDR3 region has 16 residues. Per the germline V gene, CDR1 is SGHTA and CDR2 is FQGNSA. CDR3 amino acids: CASSLARLGGQETQYF. The CDR3 bases are TGTGCCAGCAGCTTGGCACGACTAGGGGGGCAAGAGACCCAGTACTTC.

The V gene is TRBV5-1, the J gene TRBJ2-2, with 9 nucleotides matching TRBD2. The junction had 23 bases not matched to a gene; V was cut back by 4 bases and J by 1 base. Germline V gene sequence: CDR1 SGHRS, CDR2 YFSETQ. The CDR3 has 22 amino acids. CDR3 protein: CASSVSGLRIAGVTENTGELFF. CDR3 sequence (DNA): TGCGCCAGCAGCGTCTCCGGCCTCCGGATAGCGGGAGTAACCGAGAACACCGGGGAGCTGTTTTTT.

This clonotype was counted ten times or more. The V and J genes are TRBV24-1 and TRBJ2-5; D may be TRBD1 (6 bases). The CDR3 is 15 amino acids. Trimming left V 1 base short and J 3 bases short, with 11 bases between. The V gene's germline CDR1 is KGHDR and CDR2 SFDVKD. CDR3 sequence (DNA): TGTGCCACCAGTGATTTTTTACAGGGTAAAGAGACCCAGTACTTC. This codes for CATSDFLQGKETQYF.

This clonotype showed up just a few times. V and J are TRBV20-1 and TRBJ2-7; 9 bases are a match to TRBD2. This CDR3 has 16 residues. Germline V lookup: CDR1 DFQATT, CDR2 SNEGSKA (reference sequence). Germline trimming cut 0 bases from V and 4 bases from J; bases unmatched to any gene: 10. The CDR3 is CSARDWTSETQYEQYF. In DNA, the CDR3 is TGCAGTGCTAGAGATTGGACTAGCGAAACCCAATACGAGCAGTACTTC.

This chain connects TRBV2 to TRBJ2-5, with TRBD2 as a possible D gene (6 bases). V lost 10 bases and J lost 4, with 16 bases in between. Germline V gives CDR1 SNHLY, CDR2 FYNNEI. The CDR3 is made up of 13 amino acids. DNA for the CDR3: TGTGCCAACGCCAGGGAGGAGGGAGAGACCCAGTACTTC. This sequence encodes CANAREEGETQYF. Full variable domain (rest looked up from reference TRBV2 and TRBJ2-5): EPEVTQTPSHQVTQMGQEVILRCVPISNHLYFYWYRQILGQKVEFLVSFYNNEISEKSEIFDDQFSVERPDGSNFTLKIRSTKLEDSAMYFCANAREEGETQYFGPGTRLLVL.

There are many counts of this clonotype. The chain employs TRBV29-1 and TRBJ1-2, with D possibly TRBD1 on 5 matching bases. Germline V gene data show CDR1 as SQVTM and CDR2 as ANQGSEA. Trimming pared 2 bases from V and 4 bases from J, leaving 11 bases between. The CDR3 is made up of 13 amino acids. CDR3 in amino acids: CSVEMGDGYGYTF. Written as DNA, the CDR3 is TGCAGCGTTGAAATGGGGGACGGCTATGGCTACACCTTC.

V usage is TRBV7-8 and J usage is TRBJ2-7; 8 positions match TRBD2. This CDR3 contains 13 residues. The V and J ends lost 5 bases and 6 bases, in that order; junction bases with no gene match: 6. CDR1 SGHVS and CDR2 FQNEAQ come from the germline V gene. CDR3 DNA: TGTGCCAGCAGCCAAAGCGGGAGCTCCGAGCAGTACTTC. Translated: CASSQSGSSEQYF. Drawing the rest from reference TRBV7-8 and TRBJ2-7, the complete variable domain is GAGVSQSPRYKVAKRGQDVALRCDPISGHVSLFWYQQALGQGPEFLTYFQNEAQLDKSGLPSDRFFAERPEGSVSTLKIQRTQQEDSAVYLCASSQSGSSEQYFGPGTRLTVT.

Details on this clonotype: The junction differs from germline at one of its ends, possibly a read error. The rearrangement joins TRBV5-1 to TRBJ2-5, with a tentative D call TRBD2 (7 bases). This CDR3 contains 13 residues. Germline CDR1 is SGHRS and CDR2 is YFSETQ. CDR3 coding DNA: TGCGCCAGCAGCTTGGAAGGCGGGGGCCCTGAGAACTTC. Translated, it gives CASSLEGGGPENF. The entire variable domain, with the rest obtained from reference TRBV5-1 and TRBJ2-5, is as follows: KAGVTQTPRYLIKTRGQQVTLSCSPISGHRSVSWYQQTPGQGLQFLFEYFSETQRNKGNFPGRFSGRQFSNSRSEMNVSTLELGDSALYLCASSLEGGGPENFGPGTRLLVL.

J is TRBJ2-2 and V is TRBV5-1; 8 nucleotides match TRBD2. The CDR3 is 18 amino acids. Germline lookup yields CDR1 SGHRS and CDR2 YFSETQ. With 1 base clipped from V and 0 bases from J, the junction kept 8 bases outside the gene matches. The CDR3 nucleotides are TGCGCCAGCAGCTTGATGGTCGGGAGGGCCGCGAACACCGGGGAGCTGTTTTTT. It is translated as CASSLMVGRAANTGELFF.

V and J are TRBV20-1 and TRBJ2-3; D perhaps matches TRBD2 (6 bases). The CDR3 totals 15 residues. The germline V gene encodes CDR1 DFQATT and CDR2 SNEGSKA (reference sequence). With 3 bases removed from V and 3 bases from J, the gap between germline ends came to 16 bases. The CDR3 DNA follows: TGCAGTGCTAGCCCCCCCTTGGGGAGGACAGATACGCAGTATTTT. Translation gives CSASPPLGRTDTQYF.

This clonotype appeared a few times. V usage is TRBV5-1 and J usage is TRBJ1-2, with 10 bases fitting TRBD1. The germline CDR1 and CDR2 sequences are SGHRS and YFSETQ. The CDR3 covers 14 residues. The V and J ends lost 4 bases and 7 bases, in that order; junction bases with no gene match: 7. DNA for the CDR3: TGCGCCAGCAGCACGGGACAGGGGTCCACTGGCTACACCTTC. Amino acids: CASSTGQGSTGYTF.